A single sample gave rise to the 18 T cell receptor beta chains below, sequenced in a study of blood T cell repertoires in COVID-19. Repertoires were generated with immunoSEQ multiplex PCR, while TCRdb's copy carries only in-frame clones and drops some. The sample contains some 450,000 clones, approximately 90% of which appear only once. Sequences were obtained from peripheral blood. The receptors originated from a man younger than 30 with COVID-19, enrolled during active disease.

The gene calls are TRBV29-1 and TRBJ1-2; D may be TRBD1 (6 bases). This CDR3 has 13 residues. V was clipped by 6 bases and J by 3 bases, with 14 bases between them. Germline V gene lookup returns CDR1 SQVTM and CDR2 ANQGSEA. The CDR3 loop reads CSVTGTLDYGYTF. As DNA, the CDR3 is TGCAGCGTCACCGGGACATTAGACTATGGCTACACCTTC.

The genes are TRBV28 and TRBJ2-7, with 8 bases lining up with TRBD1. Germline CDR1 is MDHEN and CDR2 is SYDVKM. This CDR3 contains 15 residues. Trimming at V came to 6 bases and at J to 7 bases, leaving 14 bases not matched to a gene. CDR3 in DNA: TGTGCCAGCAGCCCCTCCGGGACAGGTCGGAGGGAGCAGTACTTC. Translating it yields CASSPSGTGRREQYF.

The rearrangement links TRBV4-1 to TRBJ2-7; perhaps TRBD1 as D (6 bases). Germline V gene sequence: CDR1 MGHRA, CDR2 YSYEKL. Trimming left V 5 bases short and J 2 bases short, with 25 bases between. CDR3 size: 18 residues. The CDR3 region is CASSSASILLGAPYEQYF. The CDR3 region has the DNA TGCGCCAGCAGCTCCGCCTCCATCCTTTTGGGGGCACCCTACGAGCAGTACTTC.

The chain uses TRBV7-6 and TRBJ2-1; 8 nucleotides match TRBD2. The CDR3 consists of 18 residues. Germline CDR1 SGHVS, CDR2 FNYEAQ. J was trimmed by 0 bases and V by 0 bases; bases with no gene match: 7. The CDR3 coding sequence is TGTGCCAGCAGCTTAGCGCGTAGCGGGATAAGCTCCTACAATGAGCAGTTCTTC. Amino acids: CASSLARSGISSYNEQFF.

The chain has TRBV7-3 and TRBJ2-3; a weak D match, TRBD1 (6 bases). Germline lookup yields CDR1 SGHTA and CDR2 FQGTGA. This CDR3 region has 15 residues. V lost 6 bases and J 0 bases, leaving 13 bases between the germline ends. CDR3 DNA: TGTGCCAGCAGTTTCAGGGGTTCTAGCACAGATACGCAGTATTTT. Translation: CASSFRGSSTDTQYF. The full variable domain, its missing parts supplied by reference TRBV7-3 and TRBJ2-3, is GAGVSQTPSNKVTEKGKYVELRCDPISGHTALYWYRQSLGQGPEFLIYFQGTGAADDSGLPNDRFFAVRPEGSVSTLKIQRTERGDSAVYLCASSFRGSSTDTQYFGPGTRLTVL.

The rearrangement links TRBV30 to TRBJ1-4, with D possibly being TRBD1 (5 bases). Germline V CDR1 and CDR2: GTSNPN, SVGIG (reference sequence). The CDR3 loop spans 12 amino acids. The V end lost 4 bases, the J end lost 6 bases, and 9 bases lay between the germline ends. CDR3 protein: CAWNWGDEKLFF. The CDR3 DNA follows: TGTGCCTGGAACTGGGGGGATGAAAAACTGTTTTTT.

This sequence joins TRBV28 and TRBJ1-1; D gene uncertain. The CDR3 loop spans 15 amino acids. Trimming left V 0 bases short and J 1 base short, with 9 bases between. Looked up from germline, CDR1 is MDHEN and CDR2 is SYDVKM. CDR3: CASSLWIDTNTEAFF. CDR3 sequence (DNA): TGTGCCAGCAGTTTATGGATAGATACGAACACTGAAGCTTTCTTT.

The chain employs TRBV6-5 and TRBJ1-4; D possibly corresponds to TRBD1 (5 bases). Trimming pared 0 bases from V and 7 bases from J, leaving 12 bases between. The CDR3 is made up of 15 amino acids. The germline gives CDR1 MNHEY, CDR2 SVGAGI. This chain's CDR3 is CASSYSRVGGEKLFF. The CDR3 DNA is TGTGCCAGCAGTTACTCCAGGGTGGGGGGTGAAAAACTGTTTTTT.

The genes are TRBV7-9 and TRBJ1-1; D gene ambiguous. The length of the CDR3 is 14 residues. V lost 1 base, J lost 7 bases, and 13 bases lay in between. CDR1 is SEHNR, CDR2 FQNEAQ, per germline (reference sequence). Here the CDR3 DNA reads TGTGCCAGCAGCTTAGACCGAGGAACTGTTGAAGCTTTCTTT. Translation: CASSLDRGTVEAFF.

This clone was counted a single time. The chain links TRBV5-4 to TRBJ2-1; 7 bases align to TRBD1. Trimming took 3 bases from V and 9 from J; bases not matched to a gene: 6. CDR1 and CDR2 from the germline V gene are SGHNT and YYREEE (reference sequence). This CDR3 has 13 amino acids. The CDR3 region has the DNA TGTGCCAGCAGCTCCACGACAGGGATTGAGCAGTTCTTC. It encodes CASSSTTGIEQFF. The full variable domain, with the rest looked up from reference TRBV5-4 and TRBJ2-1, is ETGVTQSPTHLIKTRGQQVTLRCSSQSGHNTVSWYQQALGQGPQFIFQYYREEENGRGNFPPRFSGLQFPNYSSELNVNALELDDSALYLCASSSTTGIEQFFGPGTRLTVL.

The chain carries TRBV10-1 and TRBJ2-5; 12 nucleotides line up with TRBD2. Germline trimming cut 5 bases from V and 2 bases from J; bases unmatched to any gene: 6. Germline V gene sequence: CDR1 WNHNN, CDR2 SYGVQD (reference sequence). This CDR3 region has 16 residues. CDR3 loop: CASSTASGGGQETQYF. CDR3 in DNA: TGCGCCAGCAGTACGGCTAGCGGGGGGGGACAAGAGACCCAGTACTTC.

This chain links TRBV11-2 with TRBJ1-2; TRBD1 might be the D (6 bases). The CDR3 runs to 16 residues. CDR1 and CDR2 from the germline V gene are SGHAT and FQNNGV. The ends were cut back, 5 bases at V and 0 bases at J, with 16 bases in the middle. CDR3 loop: CASSTRTARANYGYTF. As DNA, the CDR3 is TGTGCCAGCAGCACCCGGACAGCAAGAGCTAACTATGGCTACACCTTC.

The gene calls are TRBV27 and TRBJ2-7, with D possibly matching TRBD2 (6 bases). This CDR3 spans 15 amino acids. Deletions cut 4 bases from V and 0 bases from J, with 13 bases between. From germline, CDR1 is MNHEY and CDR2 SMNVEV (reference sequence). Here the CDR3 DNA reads TGTGCCAGCAGTTCAACGGGTAGCGGCTCCTACGAGCAGTACTTC. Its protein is CASSSTGSGSYEQYF.

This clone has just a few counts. CDR3: CASSQGTANYGYTF. CDR3 coding DNA: TGTGCCAGCAGCCAGGGGACAGCTAACTATGGCTACACCTTC. The rearrangement uses TRBV4-2 and TRBJ1-2, with TRBD1 identical over 7 bases. The CDR3 spans 14 residues. The germline V gene has CDR1 LGHNA and CDR2 YNFKEQ. V trimming: 3 bases; J trimming: 0 bases; junction bases outside the gene matches: 1.

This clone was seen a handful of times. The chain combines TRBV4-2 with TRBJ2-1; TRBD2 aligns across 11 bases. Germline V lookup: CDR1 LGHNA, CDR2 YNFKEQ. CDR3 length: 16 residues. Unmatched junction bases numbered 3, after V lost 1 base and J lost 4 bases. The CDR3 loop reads CASSQVAGGPYNEQFF. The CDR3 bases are TGTGCCAGCAGCCAAGTAGCGGGAGGGCCTTACAATGAGCAGTTCTTC.

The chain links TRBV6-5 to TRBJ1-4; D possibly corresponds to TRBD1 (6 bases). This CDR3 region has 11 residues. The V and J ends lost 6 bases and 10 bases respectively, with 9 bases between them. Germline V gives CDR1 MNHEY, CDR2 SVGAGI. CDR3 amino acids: CASRGGGKLFF. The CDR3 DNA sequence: TGTGCCAGCAGGGGAGGGGGAAAACTGTTTTTT.

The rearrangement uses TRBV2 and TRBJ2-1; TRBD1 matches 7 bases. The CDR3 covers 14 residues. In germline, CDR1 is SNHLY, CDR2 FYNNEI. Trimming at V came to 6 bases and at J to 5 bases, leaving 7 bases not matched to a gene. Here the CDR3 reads CASRDDRDHNEQFF. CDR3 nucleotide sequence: TGTGCCAGCAGAGACGACAGGGACCACAATGAGCAGTTCTTC. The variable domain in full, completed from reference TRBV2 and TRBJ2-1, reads EPEVTQTPSHQVTQMGQEVILRCVPISNHLYFYWYRQILGQKVEFLVSFYNNEISEKSEIFDDQFSVERPDGSNFTLKIRSTKLEDSAMYFCASRDDRDHNEQFFGPGTRLTVL.

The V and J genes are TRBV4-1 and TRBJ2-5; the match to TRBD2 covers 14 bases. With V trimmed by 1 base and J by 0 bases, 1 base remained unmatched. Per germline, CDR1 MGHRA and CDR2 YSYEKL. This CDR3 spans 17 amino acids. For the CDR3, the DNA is TGCGCCAGCAGCCAAGGACTAGCGGGAGGGTACCAAGAGACCCAGTACTTC. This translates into CASSQGLAGGYQETQYF.